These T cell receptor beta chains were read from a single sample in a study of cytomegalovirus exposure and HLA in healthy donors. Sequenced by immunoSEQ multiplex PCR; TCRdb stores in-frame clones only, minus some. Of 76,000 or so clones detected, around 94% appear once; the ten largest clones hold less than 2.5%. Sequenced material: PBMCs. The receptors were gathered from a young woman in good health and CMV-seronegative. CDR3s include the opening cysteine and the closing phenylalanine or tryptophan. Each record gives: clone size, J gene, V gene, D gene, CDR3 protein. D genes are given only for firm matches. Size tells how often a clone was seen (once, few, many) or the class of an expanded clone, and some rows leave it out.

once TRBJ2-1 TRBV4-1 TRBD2 CASSQTSGRDNEQFF
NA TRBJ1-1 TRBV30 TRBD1 CAWSAGTANTEAFF
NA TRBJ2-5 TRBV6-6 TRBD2 CASSYGLAGGIETQYF
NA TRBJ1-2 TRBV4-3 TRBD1 CASSPDRGDGYTF
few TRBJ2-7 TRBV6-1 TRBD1 CASNPTGASYEQYF
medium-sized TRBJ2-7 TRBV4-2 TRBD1 CASSQDMGTGPDEQYF
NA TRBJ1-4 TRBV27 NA CASSLRDGRREKLFF
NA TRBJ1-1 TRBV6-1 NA CASSTEQGVTEAFF
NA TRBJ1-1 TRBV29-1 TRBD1 CSAPGQGVTEAFF
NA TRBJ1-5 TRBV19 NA CASSIFLGGGGDQPQHF